The sequence of this T cell receptor (beta chain) was determined in a study of response to subunit inactivated influenza vaccine. Regarding the study as a whole: Authors suggested seasonal influenza vaccinations each recruit few new T cells.

V dropped 6 bases and J dropped 2 bases, with 17 bases sitting between them. This CDR3 region has 15 residues. Per the germline V gene, CDR1 is SGHAT and CDR2 is FQNNGV. On this clonotype: Its target is unknown.

A single record per CDR3 protein comes from TCRdb applying MiXCR to the RT-PCR reads. The data contain fewer than 550,000 distinct CDR3 sequences, about 25% of them singletons. This rearrangement joins TRBV11-2 to TRBJ2-7, with D hard to call. The TCR originated in a man aged 50-59 years who received an inactivated influenza vaccine. The specimen comprised CD4+ T cells sorted from PBMCs, sampled 4 to 6 days after vaccination. The CDR3 nucleotides read TGTGCCAGCAGTCCAGAGAACTACGGAACCTACGAGCAGTACTTC. It encodes CASSPENYGTYEQYF.